What follows are 2 T cell receptor beta chains derived from one specimen sequenced in a study of shared clonotypes between healthy human individuals. Sequenced by immunoSEQ multiplex PCR; TCRdb stores in-frame clones only, minus some. This table holds over 850,000 clones, 78% found once. Sample: memory CD4+ T cells from PBMCs. Documented subset: CD45RA-negative fraction. The receptors come from a man aged 18 to 30 in good health. Some clones in this sample may be carry-over from other donors' samples.

J is TRBJ1-1 and V is TRBV15; D ambiguous. This CDR3 spans 14 amino acids. Germline V CDR1 and CDR2: LNHNV, YYDKDF (reference sequence). Trimming took 3 bases from V and 3 from J, leaving 11 bases between them. CDR3 in DNA: TGTGCCACCAGCAGGTTTCTCACAGACACTGAAGCTTTCTTT. This translates into CATSRFLTDTEAFF.

The chain employs TRBV18 and TRBJ2-7, with TRBD1 identical over 7 bases. Germline CDR1 reads KGHSH; CDR2 reads LQKENI. This CDR3 is 14 amino acids long. Trimming at V came to 3 bases and at J to 3 bases, leaving 5 bases not matched to a gene. CDR3 in amino acids: CASSPWDSFYEQYF. CDR3 nucleotides: TGTGCCAGCTCACCCTGGGACAGCTTCTACGAGCAGTACTTC.